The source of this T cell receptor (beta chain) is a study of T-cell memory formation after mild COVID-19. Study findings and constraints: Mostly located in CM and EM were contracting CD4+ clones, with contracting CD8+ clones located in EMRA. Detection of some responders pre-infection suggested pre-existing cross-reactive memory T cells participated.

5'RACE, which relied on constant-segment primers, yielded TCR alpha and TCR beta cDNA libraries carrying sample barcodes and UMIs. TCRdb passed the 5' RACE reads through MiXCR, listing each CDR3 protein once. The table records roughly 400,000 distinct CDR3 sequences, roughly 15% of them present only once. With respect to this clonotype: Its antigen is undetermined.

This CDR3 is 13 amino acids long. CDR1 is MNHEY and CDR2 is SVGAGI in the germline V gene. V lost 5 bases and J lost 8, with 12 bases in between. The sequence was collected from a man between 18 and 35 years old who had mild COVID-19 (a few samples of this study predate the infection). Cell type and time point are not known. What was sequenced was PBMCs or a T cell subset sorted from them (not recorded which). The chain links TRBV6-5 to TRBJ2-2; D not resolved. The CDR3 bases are TGTGCCAGCAGTGCGACCTGGGCAGGGGAGCTGTTTTTT. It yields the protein CASSATWAGELFF.